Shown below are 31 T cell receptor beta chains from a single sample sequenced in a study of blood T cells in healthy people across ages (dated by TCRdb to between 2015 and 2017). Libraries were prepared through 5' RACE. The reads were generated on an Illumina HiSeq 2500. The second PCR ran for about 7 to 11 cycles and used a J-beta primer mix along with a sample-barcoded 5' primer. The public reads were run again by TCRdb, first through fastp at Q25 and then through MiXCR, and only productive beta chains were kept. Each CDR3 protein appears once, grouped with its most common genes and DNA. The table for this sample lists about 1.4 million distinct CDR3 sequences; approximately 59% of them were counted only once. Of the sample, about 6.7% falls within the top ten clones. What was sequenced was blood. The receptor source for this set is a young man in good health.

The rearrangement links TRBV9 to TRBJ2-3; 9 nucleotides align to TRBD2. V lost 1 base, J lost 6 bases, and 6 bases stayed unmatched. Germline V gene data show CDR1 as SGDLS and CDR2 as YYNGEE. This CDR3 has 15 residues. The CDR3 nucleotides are TGTGCCAGCAGCGTATCTGCGGGGGGGAGGGATACGCAGTATTTT. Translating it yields CASSVSAGGRDTQYF.

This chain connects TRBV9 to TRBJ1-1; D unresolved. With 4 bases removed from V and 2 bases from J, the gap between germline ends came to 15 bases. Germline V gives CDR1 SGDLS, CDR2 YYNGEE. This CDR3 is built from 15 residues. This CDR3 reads CASSPRLGLNTEAFF. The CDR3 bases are TGTGCCAGCAGCCCCCGGTTGGGATTAAACACTGAAGCTTTCTTT. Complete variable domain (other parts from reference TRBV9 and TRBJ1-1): DSGVTQTPKHLITATGQRVTLRCSPRSGDLSVYWYQQSLDQGLQFLIQYYNGEERAKGNILERFSAQQFPDLHSELNLSSLELGDSALYFCASSPRLGLNTEAFFGQGTRLTVV.

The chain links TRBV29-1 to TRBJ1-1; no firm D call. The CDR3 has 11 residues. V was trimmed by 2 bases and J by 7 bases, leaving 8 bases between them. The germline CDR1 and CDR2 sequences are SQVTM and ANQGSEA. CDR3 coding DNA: TGCAGCGTTGAACCAGACGGTGAAGCTTTCTTT. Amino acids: CSVEPDGEAFF.

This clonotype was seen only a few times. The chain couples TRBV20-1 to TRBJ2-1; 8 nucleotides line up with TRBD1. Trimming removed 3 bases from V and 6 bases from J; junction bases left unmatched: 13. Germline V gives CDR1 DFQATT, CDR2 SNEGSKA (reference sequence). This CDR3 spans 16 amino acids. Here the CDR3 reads CSARSDRVLVGNEQFF. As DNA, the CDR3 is TGCAGTGCTAGGTCGGACAGGGTACTGGTGGGCAATGAGCAGTTCTTC.

For the CDR3, the DNA is TGTGCCAGCACCGGACAGGGGGCCTATGGCTACACCTTC. Translation gives CASTGQGAYGYTF. This chain uses TRBV6-2 or TRBV6-3 with TRBJ1-2, with 11 bases fitting TRBD1. Trimming took 7 bases from V and 4 from J; bases not matched to a gene: 2. Looked up from germline, CDR1 is MNHEY and CDR2 is SVGEGT. This CDR3 spans 13 amino acids.

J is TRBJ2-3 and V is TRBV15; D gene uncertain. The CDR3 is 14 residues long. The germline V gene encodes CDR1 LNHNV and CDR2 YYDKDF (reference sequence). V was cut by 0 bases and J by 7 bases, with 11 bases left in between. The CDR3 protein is CATSRDTRAYTQYF. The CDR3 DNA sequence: TGTGCCACCAGCAGAGATACCCGTGCATATACGCAGTATTTT. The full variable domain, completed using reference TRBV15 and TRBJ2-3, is DAMVIQNPRYQVTQFGKPVTLSCSQTLNHNVMYWYQQKSSQAPKLLFHYYDKDFNNEADTPDNFQSRRPNTSFCFLDIRSPGLGDTAMYLCATSRDTRAYTQYFGPGTRLTVL.

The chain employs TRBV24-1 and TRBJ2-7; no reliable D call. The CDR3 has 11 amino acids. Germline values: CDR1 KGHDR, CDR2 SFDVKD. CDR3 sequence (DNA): TGTGCTAACGGGTGCTCCTACGAGCAGTACTTC. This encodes CANGCSYEQYF.

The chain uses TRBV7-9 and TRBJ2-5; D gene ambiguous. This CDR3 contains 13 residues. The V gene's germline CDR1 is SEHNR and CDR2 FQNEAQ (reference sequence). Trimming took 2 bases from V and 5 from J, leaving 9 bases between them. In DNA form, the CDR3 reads TGTGCCAGCAGCTTACCCGGAGTGGAGACCCAGTACTTC. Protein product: CASSLPGVETQYF.

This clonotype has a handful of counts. The CDR3 DNA reads TGCAGCGTTCGAGATGGGGGTACCCCTGAAGCTTTCTTT. This codes for CSVRDGGTPEAFF. The chain couples TRBV29-1 to TRBJ1-1; weak D call: TRBD1 (5 bases). CDR1 and CDR2 from the germline V gene are SQVTM and ANQGSEA. The V and J ends lost 5 bases and 6 bases respectively, with 16 bases between them. This CDR3 has 13 residues.

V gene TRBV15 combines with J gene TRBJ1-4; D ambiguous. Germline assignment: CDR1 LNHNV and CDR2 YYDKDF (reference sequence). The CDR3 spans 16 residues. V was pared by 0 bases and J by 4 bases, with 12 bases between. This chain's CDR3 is CATSRDMSDLNEKLFF. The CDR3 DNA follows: TGTGCCACCAGCAGAGATATGAGTGACCTTAATGAAAAACTGTTTTTT.

The CDR3 nucleotides are TGCAGTGCTCCCACAGGGGTGGAGGGCAATCAGCCCCAGCATTTT. Translation gives CSAPTGVEGNQPQHF. This rearrangement joins TRBV20-1 to TRBJ1-5; TRBD1 matches at 7 bases. CDR1 is DFQATT, CDR2 SNEGSKA, per germline (reference sequence). The CDR3 is made up of 15 amino acids. Unmatched junction bases numbered 9, after V lost 5 bases and J lost 2 bases.

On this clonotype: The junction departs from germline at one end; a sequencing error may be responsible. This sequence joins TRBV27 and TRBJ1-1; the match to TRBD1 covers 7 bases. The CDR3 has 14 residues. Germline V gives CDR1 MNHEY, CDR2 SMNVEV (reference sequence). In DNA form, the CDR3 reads TGTGCCGGCAGCCCACAGGGGATGAACACTGAAGCTTTCTTT. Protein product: CAGSPQGMNTEAFF.

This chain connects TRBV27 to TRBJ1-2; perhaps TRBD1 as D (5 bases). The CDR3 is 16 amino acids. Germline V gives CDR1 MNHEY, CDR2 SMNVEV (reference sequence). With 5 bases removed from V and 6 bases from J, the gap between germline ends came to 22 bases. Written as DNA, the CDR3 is TGTGCCAGCAGTCCAACCCTCGGCAGGGTGTCGAATGGCTACACCTTC. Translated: CASSPTLGRVSNGYTF.

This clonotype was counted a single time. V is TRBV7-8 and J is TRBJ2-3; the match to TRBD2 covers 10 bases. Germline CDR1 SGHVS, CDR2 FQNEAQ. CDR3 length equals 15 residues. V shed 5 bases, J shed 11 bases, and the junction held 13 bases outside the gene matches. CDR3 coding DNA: TGTGCCAGCAGCGAACAGAGAGCGGGAGGGCCGGAGCAGTATTTT. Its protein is CASSEQRAGGPEQYF.

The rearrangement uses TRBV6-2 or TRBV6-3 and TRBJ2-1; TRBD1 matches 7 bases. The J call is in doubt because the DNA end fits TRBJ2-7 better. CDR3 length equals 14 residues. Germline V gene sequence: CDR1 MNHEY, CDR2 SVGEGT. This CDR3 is CASTDGQAYNEQYF. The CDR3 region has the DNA TGTGCCAGCACCGACGGACAGGCCTACAATGAGCAGTACTTC.

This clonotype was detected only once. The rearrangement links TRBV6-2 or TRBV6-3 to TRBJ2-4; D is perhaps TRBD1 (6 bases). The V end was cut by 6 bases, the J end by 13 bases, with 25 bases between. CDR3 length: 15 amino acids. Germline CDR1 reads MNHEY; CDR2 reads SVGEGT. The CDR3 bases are TGTGCCAGCAGACCACGTGGCAGGGACAAATTAGAGCAGTACTTC. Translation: CASRPRGRDKLEQYF.

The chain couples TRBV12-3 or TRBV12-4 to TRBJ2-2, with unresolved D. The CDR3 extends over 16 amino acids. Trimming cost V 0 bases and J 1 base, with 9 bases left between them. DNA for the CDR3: TGTGCCAGCAGTTTAGCGGGAAGACAGAACACCGGGGAGCTGTTTTTT. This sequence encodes CASSLAGRQNTGELFF.

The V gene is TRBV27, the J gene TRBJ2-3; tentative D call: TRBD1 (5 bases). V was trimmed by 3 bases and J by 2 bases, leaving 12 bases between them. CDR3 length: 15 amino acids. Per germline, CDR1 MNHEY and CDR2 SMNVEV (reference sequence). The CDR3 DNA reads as TGTGCCAGCAGTTTGCAAAAGGGGTACACAGATACGCAGTATTTT. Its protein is CASSLQKGYTDTQYF.

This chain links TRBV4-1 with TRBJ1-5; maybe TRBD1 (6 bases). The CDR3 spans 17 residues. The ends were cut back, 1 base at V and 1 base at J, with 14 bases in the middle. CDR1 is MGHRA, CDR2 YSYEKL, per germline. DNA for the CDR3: TGCGCCAGCAGCCAAGTCAGGGGTCCTGTAAGCAATCAGCCCCAGCATTTT. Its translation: CASSQVRGPVSNQPQHF.

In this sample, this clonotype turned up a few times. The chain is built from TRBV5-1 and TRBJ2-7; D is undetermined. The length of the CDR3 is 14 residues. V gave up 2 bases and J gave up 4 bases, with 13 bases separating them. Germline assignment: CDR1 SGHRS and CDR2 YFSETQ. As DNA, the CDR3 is TGCGCCAGCAGCTTAGACCCGACAATGTACGAGCAGTACTTC. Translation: CASSLDPTMYEQYF.

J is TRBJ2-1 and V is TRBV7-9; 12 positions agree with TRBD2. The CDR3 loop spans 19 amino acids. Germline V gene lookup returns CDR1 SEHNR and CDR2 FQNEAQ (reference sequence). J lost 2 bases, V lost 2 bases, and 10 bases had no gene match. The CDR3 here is CASSLMGLAGPRPYNEQFF. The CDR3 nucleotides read TGTGCCAGCAGCTTAATGGGACTAGCGGGCCCCCGTCCCTACAATGAGCAGTTCTTC.

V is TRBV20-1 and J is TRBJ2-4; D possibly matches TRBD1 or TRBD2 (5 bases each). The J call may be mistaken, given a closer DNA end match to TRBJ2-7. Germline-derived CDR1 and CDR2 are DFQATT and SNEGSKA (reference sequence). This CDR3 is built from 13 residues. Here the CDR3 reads CSATGTAPGEQYF. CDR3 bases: TGCAGTGCAACCGGGACCGCCCCAGGCGAGCAGTACTTC.

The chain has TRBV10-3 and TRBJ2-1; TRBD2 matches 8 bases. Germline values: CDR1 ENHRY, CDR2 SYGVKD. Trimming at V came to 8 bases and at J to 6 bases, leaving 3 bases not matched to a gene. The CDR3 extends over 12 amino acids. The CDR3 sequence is CAISGGLNEQFF. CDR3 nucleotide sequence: TGTGCCATCTCGGGGGGGCTCAATGAGCAGTTCTTC.

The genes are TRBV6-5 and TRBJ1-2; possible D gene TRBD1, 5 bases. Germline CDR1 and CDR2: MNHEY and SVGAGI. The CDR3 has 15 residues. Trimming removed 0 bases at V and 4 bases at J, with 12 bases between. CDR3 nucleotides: TGTGCCAGCAGTTACTCTAGAGGGGCCTCCTATGGCTACACCTTC. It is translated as CASSYSRGASYGYTF.

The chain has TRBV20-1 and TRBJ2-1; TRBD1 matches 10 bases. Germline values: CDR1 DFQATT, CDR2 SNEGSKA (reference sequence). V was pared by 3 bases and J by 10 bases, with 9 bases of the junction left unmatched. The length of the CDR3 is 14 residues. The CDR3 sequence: CSARGRQGAYEQFF. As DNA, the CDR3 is TGCAGTGCTAGGGGACGACAGGGGGCCTACGAGCAGTTCTTC.

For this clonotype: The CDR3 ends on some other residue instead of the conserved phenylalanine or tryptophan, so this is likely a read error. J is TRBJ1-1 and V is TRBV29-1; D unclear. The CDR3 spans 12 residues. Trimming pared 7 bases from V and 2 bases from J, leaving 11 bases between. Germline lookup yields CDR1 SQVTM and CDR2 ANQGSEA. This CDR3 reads CSGRASNTEAFL. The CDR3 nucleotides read TGCAGCGGAAGGGCAAGCAACACTGAAGCTTTCCTT.

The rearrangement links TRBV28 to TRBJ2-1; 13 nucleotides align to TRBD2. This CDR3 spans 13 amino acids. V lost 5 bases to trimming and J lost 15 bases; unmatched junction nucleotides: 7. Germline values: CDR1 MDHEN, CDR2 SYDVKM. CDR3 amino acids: CASSPGLAGALFF. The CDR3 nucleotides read TGTGCCAGCAGTCCCGGACTAGCGGGAGCCCTGTTCTTC.

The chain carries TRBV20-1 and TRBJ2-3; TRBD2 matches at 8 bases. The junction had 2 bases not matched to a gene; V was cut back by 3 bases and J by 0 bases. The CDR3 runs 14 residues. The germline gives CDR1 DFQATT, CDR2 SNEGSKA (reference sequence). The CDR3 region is CSARASGSTDTQYF. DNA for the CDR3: TGCAGTGCTAGGGCTAGCGGGAGCACAGATACGCAGTATTTT.

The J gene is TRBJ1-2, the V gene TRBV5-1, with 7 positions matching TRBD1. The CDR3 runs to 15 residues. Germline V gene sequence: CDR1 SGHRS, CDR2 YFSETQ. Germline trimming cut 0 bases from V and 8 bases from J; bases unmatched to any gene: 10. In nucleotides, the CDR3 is TGCGCCAGCAGCTTGGTCAACGGCAGGGGGATGGGCTACACCTTC. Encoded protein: CASSLVNGRGMGYTF.

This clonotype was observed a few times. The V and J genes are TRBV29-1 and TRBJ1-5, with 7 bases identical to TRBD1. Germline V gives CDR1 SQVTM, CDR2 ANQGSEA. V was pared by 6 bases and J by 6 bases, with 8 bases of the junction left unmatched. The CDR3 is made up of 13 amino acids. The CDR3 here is CSVFDPGGQPQHF. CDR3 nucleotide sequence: TGCAGCGTCTTCGACCCAGGGGGTCAGCCCCAGCATTTT.

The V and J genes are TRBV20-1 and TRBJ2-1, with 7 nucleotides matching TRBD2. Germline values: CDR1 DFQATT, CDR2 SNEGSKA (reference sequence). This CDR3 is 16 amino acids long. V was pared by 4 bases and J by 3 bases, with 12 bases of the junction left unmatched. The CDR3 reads CSATSGLGPFYNEQFF. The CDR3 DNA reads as TGCAGTGCTACTAGCGGACTCGGCCCCTTCTACAATGAGCAGTTCTTC.